What follows describes a single T cell receptor (beta chain). Its target is unknown. J gave up 8 bases and V 3 bases, and 2 bases lay outside the gene matches. Germline assignment: CDR1 MRHNA and CDR2 SNTAGT. This CDR3 is built from 13 residues. The sample belongs to a study of T cells after posttransplantation cyclophosphamide. Study-level points and caveats: After PTCy, TRB diversity resembled that of CNI/methotrexate controls. TRB overlap between skin or GI tissue T cells and blood was limited. Donor CD8+ memory clones often dominated recipient blood repertoires at later times.

Using immunoSEQ multiplex PCR, the repertoire was profiled, and TCRdb retains in-frame clones only, with some absent. This table has some 15,000 clones, 70% to 80% appearing once. Cyclophosphamide on days +3 and +4 followed busulfan-fludarabine conditioning and a marrow graft. Sequenced here: CD8+ T cells sorted from PBMCs, sampled 1,900 to 2,000 days after a stem cell transplant with posttransplant cyclophosphamide. The source is a female patient between 35 and 55 years old who received an allogeneic stem cell transplant from a related donor, was CMV-positive, and had no GVHD. These T cells may partly come from the graft donor. The V call is TRBV6-4, the J call TRBJ2-1; TRBD1 agrees at 9 bases. For the CDR3, the DNA is TGTGCCAGCAGTGAACAGGGGGCCGATGAGCAGTTCTTC. Translation gives CASSEQGADEQFF.